One and the same sample provided the 8 T cell receptor beta chains below, sequenced in a study of T cells after yellow fever vaccination. A single record per CDR3 protein comes from TCRdb applying MiXCR to the 5' RACE reads. The sample yields approximately 550,000 distinct CDR3 sequences, about 19% seen once. The sequencing here drew on PBMCs, taken 15 days after the yellow fever booster vaccination. The receptors derive from a man aged 25 to 40 who received the YFV17D yellow fever vaccine.

This clonotype turned up a few times. The chain combines TRBV6-5 with TRBJ2-6, with no clear D. V lost 6 bases and J lost 0, with 21 bases in between. Looked up from germline, CDR1 is MNHEY and CDR2 is SVGAGI. This CDR3 region has 19 residues. The CDR3 region has the DNA TGTGCCAGCAGCTATAGAGTGAGCCGCTTCTTCTCTGGGGCCAACGTCCTGACTTTC. Its protein is CASSYRVSRFFSGANVLTF.

This clonotype has at least ten counts. The gene calls are TRBV4-3 and TRBJ2-7; no firm D call. The CDR3 has 14 residues. Germline values: CDR1 LGHNA, CDR2 YSLEER. V was trimmed by 3 bases and J by 0 bases, leaving 9 bases between them. CDR3 in DNA: TGCGCCAGCAGCCAGTCTAGTTCCTCCTACGAGCAGTACTTC. Protein product: CASSQSSSSYEQYF.

V usage is TRBV7-2 and J usage is TRBJ2-2; D unclear. Germline-derived CDR1 and CDR2 are SGHTA and FQGNSA. V dropped 3 bases and J dropped 8 bases, with 16 bases sitting between them. CDR3 length: 15 amino acids. In DNA, the CDR3 is TGTGCCAGCAGCTTCCAAGGCGTGCTAGGAGGGGAGCTGTTTTTT. It yields the protein CASSFQGVLGGELFF.

The chain links TRBV12-3 or TRBV12-4 to TRBJ2-7; 8 positions match TRBD1. The CDR3 covers 16 residues. J gave up 0 bases and V 6 bases, and 10 bases lay outside the gene matches. CDR3 sequence reads: CASSSGTGLSSYEQYF. DNA of the CDR3: TGTGCCAGCAGCTCAGGGACAGGCCTGAGCTCCTACGAGCAGTACTTC.

The V and J genes are TRBV6-5 and TRBJ2-7; 7 bases are shared with TRBD1. The CDR3 is made up of 15 amino acids. Germline V gene data show CDR1 as MNHEY and CDR2 as SVGAGI. V shed 2 bases, J shed 3 bases, and the junction held 7 bases outside the gene matches. The CDR3 coding sequence is TGTGCCAGCAGTTACGAGGACAGGCAAATCTACGAGCAGTACTTC. Its protein is CASSYEDRQIYEQYF.

The V call is TRBV20-1, the J call TRBJ2-7; 8 nucleotides line up with TRBD2. Germline CDR1 and CDR2: DFQATT and SNEGSKA (reference sequence). The junction had 9 bases not matched to a gene; V was cut back by 4 bases and J by 1 base. The CDR3 is made up of 15 amino acids. The CDR3 sequence: CSAIRPGGQSYEQYF. The CDR3, as DNA: TGCAGTGCTATAAGGCCGGGAGGGCAGTCCTACGAGCAGTACTTC.

This clonotype showed up just a few times. This chain uses TRBV20-1 with TRBJ2-5, with 10 nucleotides matching TRBD2. CDR3 size: 13 residues. Trimming removed 5 bases from V and 3 bases from J; junction bases left unmatched: 3. Germline CDR1 reads DFQATT; CDR2 reads SNEGSKA (reference sequence). This CDR3 is CSAWSGREETQYF. The CDR3 DNA follows: TGCAGTGCTTGGAGCGGGAGGGAAGAGACCCAGTACTTC.

This clonotype was seen a few times. The rearrangement joins TRBV28 to TRBJ2-7; 7 nucleotides match TRBD2. Germline CDR1 MDHEN, CDR2 SYDVKM. With V trimmed by 4 bases and J by 8 bases, 17 bases remained unmatched. There are 16 residues in the CDR3. The CDR3 region is CASSSGGRANFVKQYF. DNA for the CDR3: TGTGCCAGCAGTTCTGGTGGGAGGGCCAACTTCGTTAAGCAGTACTTC.